This record concerns one T cell receptor beta chain sequence. Using its own MiXCR run on the 5' RACE reads, TCRdb lists one record per CDR3 protein. The sample carries some 160,000 distinct CDR3 sequences, roughly 31% recorded once. The CDR3 has 13 residues. V lost 6 bases and J 4 bases, leaving 10 bases between the germline ends. CDR1 is LGHDT and CDR2 is YNNKEL in the germline V gene (reference sequence). These data belong to a study of T-cell memory formation after mild COVID-19. The chain combines TRBV3-1 with TRBJ2-1; D gene ambiguous. The sample was PBMCs or a T cell subset sorted from them (not recorded which). This sequence was found in an adult woman who had mild COVID-19 (a few samples of this study predate the infection). Cell type and time point are not known. The CDR3 nucleotides read TGTGCCAGCAGACCCGGGCCTTACAATGAGCAGTTCTTC. Translated, it gives CASRPGPYNEQFF.